This entry concerns a single TCR beta chain. The antigen remains unidentified. The CDR3 covers 14 residues. Looked up from germline, CDR1 is SEHNR and CDR2 is FQNEAQ (reference sequence). Trimming left V 9 bases short and J 4 bases short, with 18 bases between. RNA transcripts yielded amplified TCR beta CDR3 regions. The TCR CDR3 first-round RT-PCR relied on the HTBI primer set. TCRdb re-analysed the multiplex PCR reads in MiXCR, keeping a single row per CDR3 protein. The data contain roughly 840,000 distinct CDR3 sequences, over 35% of them seen just once; the ten biggest clones take up 7.5% to 9.5%. The record originates from a study of T cells in Graves' hyperthyroidism and ophthalmopathy. Study results and limitations: Ophthalmopathy was separated from stable hyperthyroidism by a 13 V-J model. Most expanded thyroid clonotypes above 0.001 recurred in blood.

Uncontrolled infection, other autoimmune disease, pregnancy or lactation barred patients from enrollment. V gene TRBV7-9 combines with J gene TRBJ2-5; D perhaps matches TRBD2 (6 bases). The receptor comes from a man between 18 and 29 years old with Graves' hyperthyroidism. What was sequenced was blood. CDR3 region: CASSIGTLLETQYF. The CDR3 nucleotides read TGTGCCAGTAGTATAGGGACTTTGCTAGAGACCCAGTACTTC.